The present T cell receptor beta chain was sequenced within a study of cytotoxic CD8 clonotypes in ibrutinib-treated CLL. Across the whole study: Response samples were taken after a median around 13 months of treatment, range 6 to 36.

Regarding this clone: Its matching antigen is unknown.

From cryopreserved PBMCs came roughly 2 micrograms of genomic DNA used for TCR beta libraries. Study-level findings and limits: Sustained-remission patients were sampled at one set of times and progressing patients at different ones.

Per the germline V gene, CDR1 is MDHEN and CDR2 is SYDVKM. With 5 bases removed from V and 2 bases from J, the gap between germline ends came to 13 bases. The CDR3 has 14 residues. Targeted sequencing depth ranged from 1 in 200,000 to 1 in 1 million T cells. Sequencing was performed with immunoSEQ multiplex PCR; in TCRdb, only in-frame clones are kept and a portion is missing. The sample contains roughly 200,000 clones, 70% of which appear only once. This clonotype was obtained from a human donor with chronic lymphocytic leukemia. V is TRBV28 and J is TRBJ2-7; weak D call: TRBD1 (6 bases). The material sequenced was PBMCs, taken after 12 months of ibrutinib treatment. The CDR3: CASSPGTPPYEQYF. In DNA form, the CDR3 reads TGTGCCAGCAGTCCCGGGACACCGCCCTACGAGCAGTACTTC.